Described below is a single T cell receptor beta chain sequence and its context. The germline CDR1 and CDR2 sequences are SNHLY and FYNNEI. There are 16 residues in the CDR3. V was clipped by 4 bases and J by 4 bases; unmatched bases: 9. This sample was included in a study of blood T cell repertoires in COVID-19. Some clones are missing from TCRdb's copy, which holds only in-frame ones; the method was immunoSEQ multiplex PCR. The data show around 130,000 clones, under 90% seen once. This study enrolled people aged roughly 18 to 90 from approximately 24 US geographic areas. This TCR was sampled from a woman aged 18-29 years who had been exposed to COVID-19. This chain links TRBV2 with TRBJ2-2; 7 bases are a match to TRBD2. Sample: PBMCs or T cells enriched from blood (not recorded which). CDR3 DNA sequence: TGTGCCAGCAGTGGAGGGAGGGGTTCAGGCACCGGGGAGCTGTTTTTT. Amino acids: CASSGGRGSGTGELFF.